These 27 T cell receptor beta chains came from one sample sequenced in a study of OX40 agonist ivuxolimab in advanced cancers. Using immunoSEQ multiplex PCR, the repertoire was profiled, and TCRdb retains in-frame clones only, with some absent. The sample consists of fewer than 20,000 clones, around 86% of them appearing once. This material consisted of CD4+ or CD8+ T cells sorted from blood, taken in a trial of the OX40 agonist ivuxolimab. The receptors originated from an adult with an advanced solid tumor such as melanoma, head and neck, liver or kidney cancer.

The chain couples TRBV27 to TRBJ2-2; 7 bases are a match to TRBD1. Unmatched junction bases numbered 3, after V lost 5 bases and J lost 3 bases. The CDR3 totals 14 residues. The germline gives CDR1 MNHEY, CDR2 SMNVEV (reference sequence). CDR3 DNA sequence: TGTGCCAGCAGTCGGGACAGCTACACCGGGGAGCTGTTTTTT. As protein: CASSRDSYTGELFF.

This sequence joins TRBV9 and TRBJ2-2, with D possibly being TRBD1 (7 bases). This CDR3 spans 15 amino acids. Trimming stripped 3 bases from V and 3 bases from J, with 12 bases between. Germline V gives CDR1 SGDLS, CDR2 YYNGEE. The CDR3 nucleotides are TGTGCCAGCAGCGGCGGGGACAGACACACCGGGGAGCTGTTTTTT. It codes for CASSGGDRHTGELFF.

The chain uses TRBV14 and TRBJ2-7, with no clear D. This CDR3 has 11 amino acids. V was clipped by 10 bases and J by 4 bases, with 11 bases between them. In germline, CDR1 is SGHDN, CDR2 FVKESK. The CDR3 DNA follows: TGTGCCATGCTCAGATTGTACGAGCAGTACTTC. Translated, it gives CAMLRLYEQYF.

The gene calls are TRBV29-1 and TRBJ1-2; D gene uncertain. V shed 6 bases and J shed 3 bases, with 14 bases lying between them. CDR1 is SQVTM and CDR2 is ANQGSEA in the germline V gene. This CDR3 region has 13 residues. The DNA for the CDR3 is TGCAGCGTGACCCACGAGGGAGACTATGGCTACACCTTC. It translates to CSVTHEGDYGYTF.

The V gene is TRBV29-1, the J gene TRBJ2-7, with D tentatively TRBD2 (6 bases). Germline V gene lookup returns CDR1 SQVTM and CDR2 ANQGSEA. There are 13 residues in the CDR3. V was pared by 3 bases and J by 2 bases, with 11 bases between. The CDR3 sequence: CSVESSGTYEQYF. The CDR3 DNA reads TGCAGCGTTGAGAGTAGCGGAACCTACGAGCAGTACTTC.

V is TRBV9 and J is TRBJ2-7; D is undetermined. V was clipped by 0 bases and J by 3 bases, with 13 bases between them. CDR1 is SGDLS, CDR2 YYNGEE, per germline. This CDR3 region has 15 residues. This CDR3 is CASSVGYHNRYEQYF. The CDR3 DNA reads as TGTGCCAGCAGCGTAGGTTACCACAACCGCTACGAGCAGTACTTC.

CDR3 DNA: TGTGCCAGCCGGGACCCTCATTACGAGCAGTACTTC. This gives the protein CASRDPHYEQYF. The chain has TRBV28 and TRBJ2-7; D possibly matches TRBD1 or TRBD2 (5 bases each). V was pared by 8 bases and J by 4 bases, with 12 bases between. The germline CDR1 and CDR2 sequences are MDHEN and SYDVKM. The CDR3 spans 12 residues.

This clone was counted once. V is TRBV5-1 and J is TRBJ2-1, with 12 bases lining up with TRBD2. CDR3 length: 17 residues. V shed 1 base, J shed 4 bases, and the junction held 6 bases outside the gene matches. The germline V gene encodes CDR1 SGHRS and CDR2 YFSETQ. The DNA for the CDR3 is TGCGCCAGCAGCTTGACGACTAGCGGGAGTTCTTACAATGAGCAGTTCTTC. This sequence encodes CASSLTTSGSSYNEQFF.

In the case of this clone: This likely traces to a read error, being one base from a far larger clone. The chain employs TRBV29-1 and TRBJ2-1, with 7 bases matching TRBD1. J gave up 6 bases and V 7 bases, and 15 bases lay outside the gene matches. This CDR3 spans 15 amino acids. Germline lookup yields CDR1 SQVTM and CDR2 ANQGSEA. The CDR3 DNA sequence: TGCAGCGCGAACGGTATAGGGGGCGCCCGCAATGAGCAGTTCTTC. It encodes CSANGIGGARNEQFF.

This clone was detected only once. V and J are TRBV21-1 and TRBJ2-1; the table assigns TRBD2, which was not confirmed against the DNA. TRBV21-1 is designated a pseudogene. The CDR3 runs to 13 residues. The CDR3 reads CAIGGLARHEQFF. CDR3 coding DNA: TGTGCCATTGGGGGACTAGCTAGACATGAGCAGTTCTTC.

The chain employs TRBV5-4 and TRBJ1-6; weak D call: TRBD1 (5 bases). Germline V CDR1 and CDR2: SGHNT, YYREEE (reference sequence). V was pared by 0 bases and J by 6 bases, with 10 bases between. The CDR3 is made up of 15 amino acids. CDR3 amino acids: CASSLVGAGNSPLHF. DNA for the CDR3: TGTGCCAGCAGCTTGGTTGGGGCGGGTAATTCACCCCTCCACTTT.

The J gene is TRBJ2-5, the V gene TRBV25-1, with 7 bases aligning to TRBD1. This CDR3 contains 16 residues. V lost 2 bases, J lost 0 bases, and 6 bases stayed unmatched. Germline loops: CDR1 MGHDK, CDR2 SYGVNS. CDR3: CASSEPGQFYQETQYF. Here the CDR3 DNA reads TGTGCCAGCAGTGAACCGGGACAGTTCTACCAAGAGACCCAGTACTTC.

This clone was counted a single time. The chain recombines TRBV9 with TRBJ2-5; 7 bases align to TRBD2. J gave up 5 bases and V 4 bases, and 5 bases lay outside the gene matches. Germline V gene data show CDR1 as SGDLS and CDR2 as YYNGEE. The CDR3 spans 13 residues. The CDR3 here is CASSPGGMETQYF. The CDR3 bases are TGTGCCAGCAGCCCGGGGGGAATGGAGACCCAGTACTTC.

V gene TRBV6-5 combines with J gene TRBJ1-5; D remains ambiguous. The CDR3 has 15 amino acids. Germline V CDR1 and CDR2: MNHEY, SVGAGI. V lost 0 bases, J lost 2 bases, and 8 bases lay in between. The CDR3 nucleotides are TGTGCCAGCAGTTACTCGGTTTTGCGCAATCAGCCCCAGCATTTT. It is translated as CASSYSVLRNQPQHF.

CDR3 protein: CASSDGTSAYNEQFF. In DNA, the CDR3 is TGTGCCAGCAGTGACGGGACTAGCGCTTACAATGAGCAGTTCTTC. This chain uses TRBV6-4 with TRBJ2-1; 10 bases are shared with TRBD2. Unmatched junction bases numbered 2, after V lost 2 bases and J lost 4 bases. This CDR3 has 15 amino acids. Germline loops: CDR1 MRHNA, CDR2 SNTAGT.

There are a few counts of this clone. The V and J genes are TRBV5-4 and TRBJ1-5; 10 bases align to TRBD1. Germline lookup yields CDR1 SGHNT and CDR2 YYREEE (reference sequence). The CDR3 is 14 residues long. Trimming at V came to 4 bases and at J to 7 bases, leaving 5 bases not matched to a gene. The CDR3: CASSPGQGKQPQHF. The DNA for the CDR3 is TGTGCCAGCAGCCCGGGACAGGGGAAACAGCCCCAGCATTTT.

The chain is built from TRBV5-1 and TRBJ2-3; 11 bases fit TRBD2. The germline gives CDR1 SGHRS, CDR2 YFSETQ. The length of the CDR3 is 15 residues. The trim removed 5 bases at V and 5 bases at J, leaving 7 bases unmatched. CDR3 nucleotide sequence: TGCGCCAGCAGGACGACTAGCGGGAACAGAGATACGCAGTATTTT. It codes for CASRTTSGNRDTQYF.

V usage is TRBV7-8 and J usage is TRBJ1-5; no reliable D call. The CDR3 is made up of 16 amino acids. CDR1 and CDR2 from the germline V gene are SGHVS and FQNEAQ. V was clipped by 5 bases and J by 2 bases, with 16 bases between them. In DNA form, the CDR3 reads TGTGCCAGCAGCAACCAAGGGAAGGAAGGCAATCAGCCCCAGCATTTT. It encodes CASSNQGKEGNQPQHF.

The chain uses TRBV28 and TRBJ2-5; a possible D gene is TRBD1 (6 bases). V was clipped by 7 bases and J by 0 bases, with 9 bases between them. The CDR3 sequence is 13 residues long. CDR1 and CDR2 (germline): MDHEN, SYDVKM. In nucleotides, the CDR3 is TGTGCCAGCACCCGGGACAACCAAGAGACCCAGTACTTC. It yields the protein CASTRDNQETQYF.

The chain couples TRBV10-3 to TRBJ2-5, with D unresolved. The V and J ends lost 6 bases and 1 base respectively, with 9 bases between them. The CDR3 contains 13 residues. Germline V lookup: CDR1 ENHRY, CDR2 SYGVKD. CDR3 nucleotide sequence: TGTGCCATCAGAGGTGACACCCAAGAGACCCAGTACTTC. Protein product: CAIRGDTQETQYF.

This clone was seen a handful of times. The junction departs from the called germline gene at one end, perhaps through a read error. This chain links TRBV7-7 with TRBJ2-1, with 11 bases identical to TRBD2. CDR3 length: 15 amino acids. Germline lookup yields CDR1 SSHAT and CDR2 FNYEAQ (reference sequence). The CDR3 DNA reads TGTGCTAGCAGCTTAGACGGGACTAGCGGCGCTGAGCAGTTCTTC. It codes for CASSLDGTSGAEQFF. Full variable domain (outside the CDR3, taken from reference TRBV7-7 and TRBJ2-1): GAGVSQSPRYKVTKRGQDVTLRCDPISSHATLYWYQQALGQGPEFLTYFNYEAQPDKSGLPSDRFSAERPEGSISTLTIQRTEQRDSAMYRCASSLDGTSGAEQFFGPGTRLTVL.

This clone was counted a single time. This chain joins TRBV5-5 and TRBJ1-1; D not resolved. Trimming stripped 0 bases from V and 1 base from J, with 7 bases between. In germline, CDR1 is SGHKS, CDR2 YYEKEE (reference sequence). This CDR3 is built from 14 residues. Here the CDR3 reads CASSLEQQNTEAFF. For the CDR3, the DNA is TGTGCCAGCAGCTTGGAACAGCAGAACACTGAAGCTTTCTTT.

The chain joins TRBV9 to TRBJ2-1; D unclear. V lost 0 bases, J lost 7 bases, and 8 bases lay in between. The germline CDR1 and CDR2 sequences are SGDLS and YYNGEE. The CDR3 has 13 residues. CDR3 sequence (DNA): TGTGCCAGCAGCGTAGCTCTGGGGAATGAGCAGTTCTTC. Translated: CASSVALGNEQFF. The variable domain in full, completed from reference TRBV9 and TRBJ2-1, reads DSGVTQTPKHLITATGQRVTLRCSPRSGDLSVYWYQQSLDQGLQFLIQYYNGEERAKGNILERFSAQQFPDLHSELNLSSLELGDSALYFCASSVALGNEQFFGPGTRLTVL.

The chain carries TRBV5-1 and TRBJ1-6; no clear D gene. This CDR3 has 15 amino acids. V lost 6 bases and J 6 bases, leaving 16 bases between the germline ends. Germline CDR1 is SGHRS and CDR2 is YFSETQ. The DNA of the CDR3 is TGCGCCAGCAAACTATCGGCAGGCCCTAATTCACCCCTCCACTTT. Translating gives CASKLSAGPNSPLHF.

The rearrangement uses TRBV15 and TRBJ2-1, with TRBD1 identical over 8 bases. V lost 4 bases and J lost 5; bases outside the gene matches: 7. The CDR3 consists of 15 residues. Germline CDR1 LNHNV, CDR2 YYDKDF (reference sequence). In DNA, the CDR3 is TGTGCCACCAGCATAAACCGGGACAGGAACAATGAGCAGTTCTTC. It is translated as CATSINRDRNNEQFF. Complete variable domain (other parts from reference TRBV15 and TRBJ2-1): DAMVIQNPRYQVTQFGKPVTLSCSQTLNHNVMYWYQQKSSQAPKLLFHYYDKDFNNEADTPDNFQSRRPNTSFCFLDIRSPGLGDTAMYLCATSINRDRNNEQFFGPGTRLTVL.

J is TRBJ2-7 and V is TRBV9; either TRBD1 or TRBD2 may supply D (7 bases each). The germline V gene has CDR1 SGDLS and CDR2 YYNGEE. The CDR3 length is 14 residues. Trimming left V 2 bases short and J 4 bases short, with 13 bases between. CDR3 in DNA: TGTGCCAGCAGCGTGGGGGAGGGGGCGTACGAGCAGTACTTC. Residues: CASSVGEGAYEQYF.

This clone has a handful of counts. The V call is TRBV19, the J call TRBJ2-7; perhaps TRBD1 as D (5 bases). Germline lookup yields CDR1 LNHDA and CDR2 SQIVND (reference sequence). The V and J ends lost 7 bases and 3 bases respectively, with 10 bases between them. The CDR3 runs 12 residues. CDR3 DNA: TGTGCCAGTACTGGGGCATACTACGAGCAGTACTTC. Protein product: CASTGAYYEQYF.